The rows below give T cell receptor beta chains drawn from one sample of a study of blood T cell repertoires in COVID-19. Profiled with immunoSEQ multiplex PCR; TCRdb holds only in-frame clones, not every one. The table shows under 500,000 clones, with around nine tenths occurring only once. What was sequenced was PBMCs or T cells enriched from blood (not recorded which). All receptors derive from a woman in her late teens or twenties with acute COVID-19. Each CDR3 is given with its conserved first and last residue. A D gene is named only where the DNA matches it firmly. Not every row has a clone size; where given, it reads once, few, many or a size class.

CDR3aa	CDR3nt	j_gene	abundance	d_gene	v_gene
CASSKTGRGRRWGSSYEQYF	TGTGCCAGCAGCAAAACTGGAAGGGGCCGCCGATGGGGAAGCTCCTACGAGCAGTACTTC	TRBJ2-7	NA	NA	TRBV21-1
CARPRTGGGTDTQYF	TGTGCCAGACCCAGGACGGGGGGTGGCACAGATACGCAGTATTTT	TRBJ2-3	NA	TRBD2	TRBV3-1/TRBV3-2
CASSLVRDYNEQFF	TGTGCCAGCAGCTTAGTACGGGACTACAATGAGCAGTTCTTC	TRBJ2-1	NA	NA	TRBV13
CASRAGGNEQFF	TGTGCCAGCAGGGCAGGGGGCAATGAGCAGTTCTTC	TRBJ2-1	NA	TRBD1	TRBV27
CASSLGTTYGYTF	TGTGCCAGCAGCTTAGGGACAACGTATGGCTACACCTTC	TRBJ1-2	NA	NA	TRBV7-9
CASNARDGGDYGYTF	TGTGCCAGCAACGCTCGGGATGGGGGGGACTATGGCTACACCTTC	TRBJ1-2	NA	NA	TRBV19
CASSLFLDMTGVDGYTF	TGTGCCAGCAGCTTGTTTTTAGACATGACAGGGGTAGACGGCTACACCTTC	TRBJ1-2	NA	TRBD1	TRBV5-8
CASSTGVSGNTIYF	TGTGCCAGTAGTACAGGGGTCTCTGGAAACACCATATATTTT	TRBJ1-3	NA	NA	TRBV19
CASSSRQNQETQYF	TGTGCCAGCAGCTCGAGACAGAACCAAGAGACCCAGTACTTC	TRBJ2-5	NA	NA	TRBV7-8
CASSPRGGLNTEAFF	TGTGCCAGCAGCCCCCGGGGGGGCCTGAACACTGAAGCTTTCTTT	TRBJ1-1	NA	NA	TRBV9
CSASDRHSNQPQHF	TGCAGTGCTAGTGACAGACATAGCAATCAGCCCCAGCATTTT	TRBJ1-5	NA	NA	TRBV20-1
CAISRGGFNEQFF	TGTGCCATCAGCCGGGGGGGCTTCAATGAGCAGTTCTTC	TRBJ2-1	NA	TRBD2	TRBV10-3
CASSQDRDRGVAYEQYF	TGCGCCAGCAGCCAAGACAGAGACAGGGGAGTAGCCTACGAGCAGTACTTC	TRBJ2-7	NA	TRBD1	TRBV4-3
CASRKTGTTDTQYF	TGTGCCAGCAGGAAGACAGGGACCACAGATACGCAGTATTTT	TRBJ2-3	NA	TRBD1	TRBV6-5
CASRGGSYEQYF	TGTGCCAGCAGAGGCGGCTCCTACGAGCAGTACTTC	TRBJ2-7	NA	NA	TRBV27
CAWSPPGTGFGNQPQHF	TGTGCCTGGAGTCCACCGGGGACAGGGTTTGGCAATCAGCCCCAGCATTTT	TRBJ1-5	NA	TRBD1	TRBV30
CASSRYKGYTF	TGTGCCAGCAGCCGATACAAGGGCTACACCTTC	TRBJ1-2	NA	NA	TRBV28
CASSEEDSYTGELFF	TGTGCCAGCAGTGAAGAGGACAGTTATACCGGGGAGCTGTTTTTT	TRBJ2-2	NA	NA	TRBV6-1
CASSLLEASSYNSPLHF	TGTGCCAGCAGTTTATTGGAGGCCAGCTCCTATAATTCACCCCTCCACTTT	TRBJ1-6	NA	NA	TRBV28
CASSLAPFYRRTPDGYTF	TGTGCCAGCAGCTTGGCACCGTTCTACAGGCGAACACCGGATGGCTACACCTTC	TRBJ1-2	few	NA	TRBV5-4
CASSPQGGEQYF	TGTGCCAGTAGCCCTCAGGGGGGCGAGCAGTACTTC	TRBJ2-7	NA	NA	TRBV19
CASSLGPGQNYGYTF	TGTGCCAGCAGCTTGGGGCCGGGACAGAACTATGGCTACACCTTC	TRBJ1-2	NA	TRBD1	TRBV5-4
CASSSLQGSSNQPQHF	TGTGCCAGCAGTTCCCTACAGGGTAGCTCCAATCAGCCCCAGCATTTT	TRBJ1-5	NA	NA	TRBV27
CASSEMAGSQETQYF	TGTGCCAGCAGTGAAATGGCGGGGTCTCAAGAGACCCAGTACTTC	TRBJ2-5	NA	NA	TRBV6-1
CASSLVVGTSGRSMNEQFF	TGTGCCAGCAGCTTAGTTGTCGGGACTAGCGGGAGGTCCATGAATGAGCAGTTCTTC	TRBJ2-1	NA	TRBD2	TRBV13
CASSAHTDEQYF	TGTGCCAGCAGCGCTCATACGGACGAGCAGTACTTC	TRBJ2-7	NA	NA	TRBV9
CASSKRLRGRSTGELFF	TGTGCCAGCAGCAAACGGCTACGCGGGAGGTCCACCGGGGAGCTGTTTTTT	TRBJ2-2	NA	NA	TRBV21-1
CASSPQSYEQYF	TGTGCCAGCAGTCCACAGTCCTACGAGCAGTACTTC	TRBJ2-7	NA	NA	TRBV6-2/TRBV6-3
CASSQDPGFTEAFF	TGCGCCAGCAGCCAAGATCCGGGATTCACTGAAGCTTTCTTT	TRBJ1-1	NA	NA	TRBV4-1
CASSLLDSGNTIYF	TGTGCCAGCAGCCTACTCGACTCTGGAAACACCATATATTTT	TRBJ1-3	NA	NA	TRBV6-2/TRBV6-3
CASSPGETQYF	TGTGCCAGCAGCCCCGGAGAGACCCAGTACTTC	TRBJ2-5	NA	NA	TRBV12-3/TRBV12-4
CASSATGRGYTF	TGTGCCAGCAGTGCGACAGGGAGAGGCTACACCTTC	TRBJ1-2	NA	TRBD1	TRBV2
CASSPPAGTSGSYEQYF	TGTGCCAGCTCACCTCCTGCCGGGACTAGCGGGAGCTACGAGCAGTACTTC	TRBJ2-7	NA	TRBD2	TRBV18